The rows below give T cell receptor beta chains drawn from one sample of a study of cytomegalovirus exposure and HLA in healthy donors. The method was immunoSEQ multiplex PCR; TCRdb's version includes in-frame clones alone and lacks a portion of them. Its listing shows tens of thousands of clones. The specimen sequenced was PBMCs. Receptors were obtained from a human donor in good health. Each CDR3 is given with its conserved first and last residue. Fields, in order: J gene, V gene, D gene, CDR3 protein, CDR3 DNA. The D gene is left open where the match is weak.

j_gene: TRBJ1-2; v_gene: TRBV5-1; d_gene: .; CDR3aa: CASSLAGLGGDYTF; CDR3nt: TGCGCCAGCAGCTTAGCCGGTCTTGGCGGTGACTACACCTTC
j_gene: TRBJ2-7; v_gene: TRBV29-1; d_gene: TRBD1; CDR3aa: CSATGTGIAHEQYF; CDR3nt: TGCAGCGCTACAGGGACAGGGATTGCCCACGAGCAGTACTTC
j_gene: TRBJ1-1; v_gene: TRBV30; d_gene: .; CDR3aa: CAWSVRRGAGRHTEAFF; CDR3nt: TGTGCCTGGAGTGTCCGACGGGGGGCAGGTCGTCACACTGAAGCTTTCTTT
j_gene: TRBJ1-1; v_gene: TRBV28; d_gene: .; CDR3aa: CASSDRLTEAFF; CDR3nt: TGTGCCAGCAGCGATCGACTCACCGAGGCTTTCTTT
j_gene: TRBJ1-2; v_gene: TRBV28; d_gene: .; CDR3aa: CASTPGQGRNYGYTF; CDR3nt: TGTGCCAGCACCCCAGGTCAGGGGAGAAACTATGGCTACACCTTC
j_gene: TRBJ2-5; v_gene: TRBV27; d_gene: TRBD1; CDR3aa: CASTYNQGAKETQYF; CDR3nt: TGTGCCAGCACCTATAACCAGGGGGCGAAGGAGACCCAGTACTTC
j_gene: TRBJ2-1; v_gene: TRBV7-2; d_gene: .; CDR3aa: CASSRQGGQFF; CDR3nt: TGTGCCAGCAGTCGTCAGGGAGGGCAGTTCTTC
j_gene: TRBJ2-2; v_gene: TRBV2; d_gene: .; CDR3aa: CASSGGGAVGTGELFF; CDR3nt: TGTGCCAGCAGTGGAGGGGGGGCCGTAGGCACCGGGGAGCTGTTTTTT
j_gene: TRBJ1-2; v_gene: TRBV6-1; d_gene: .; CDR3aa: CASSEATAYGYTF; CDR3nt: TGTGCCAGCAGTGAAGCTACAGCATATGGCTACACCTTC
j_gene: TRBJ2-1; v_gene: TRBV5-1; d_gene: TRBD2; CDR3aa: CASKPGLAGGTYNEQFF; CDR3nt: TGCGCCAGCAAACCGGGACTAGCGGGGGGAACCTACAATGAGCAGTTCTTC
j_gene: TRBJ2-7; v_gene: TRBV27; d_gene: TRBD1; CDR3aa: CASSVRPPGQGLYEQYF; CDR3nt: TGTGCCAGCAGTGTTCGACCCCCGGGACAGGGCCTCTACGAGCAGTACTTC
j_gene: TRBJ1-6; v_gene: TRBV7-2; d_gene: .; CDR3aa: CASSLEQGSNSPLHF; CDR3nt: TGTGCCAGCAGCTTAGAGCAGGGGAGTAATTCACCCCTCCACTTT
j_gene: TRBJ1-1; v_gene: TRBV7-9; d_gene: .; CDR3aa: CASSFSSANTEAFF; CDR3nt: TGTGCCAGCAGCTTTAGCAGCGCGAACACTGAAGCTTTCTTT
j_gene: TRBJ2-1; v_gene: TRBV19; d_gene: TRBD2; CDR3aa: CASSIDSSSGGLDNEQFF; CDR3nt: TGTGCCAGTAGTATAGATTCGTCTAGCGGGGGTCTCGACAATGAGCAGTTCTTC
j_gene: TRBJ1-1; v_gene: TRBV5-6; d_gene: .; CDR3aa: CASSLEPERAFF; CDR3nt: TGTGCCAGCAGCTTGGAGCCAGAGAGGGCTTTCTTT
j_gene: TRBJ2-5; v_gene: TRBV19; d_gene: TRBD1; CDR3aa: CASSIRQGQAQETQYF; CDR3nt: TGTGCCAGTAGTATTCGCCAGGGACAGGCTCAAGAGACCCAGTACTTC
j_gene: TRBJ2-7; v_gene: TRBV27; d_gene: .; CDR3aa: CASSPPERDKNAYEQYF; CDR3nt: TGTGCCAGCAGTCCCCCGGAACGGGACAAAAATGCCTACGAGCAGTACTTC
j_gene: TRBJ1-1; v_gene: TRBV6-5; d_gene: TRBD1; CDR3aa: CASSAGGLTEAFF; CDR3nt: TGTGCCAGCAGCGCAGGGGGCCTCACTGAAGCTTTCTTT
j_gene: TRBJ1-1; v_gene: TRBV10-1; d_gene: .; CDR3aa: CASSESLGKTEAFF; CDR3nt: TGCGCCAGCAGTGAGTCACTAGGGAAAACTGAAGCTTTCTTT
j_gene: TRBJ2-6; v_gene: TRBV7-9; d_gene: TRBD1; CDR3aa: CASSSITGAKTSGANVLTF; CDR3nt: TGTGCCAGCAGCTCAATCACAGGGGCGAAGACCTCTGGGGCCAACGTCCTGACTTTC
j_gene: TRBJ2-7; v_gene: TRBV27; d_gene: TRBD1; CDR3aa: CASSFRGLGYEQYF; CDR3nt: TGTGCCAGCAGCTTCAGGGGGTTGGGCTACGAGCAGTACTTC
j_gene: TRBJ2-1; v_gene: TRBV13; d_gene: .; CDR3aa: CASSFRVDEQFF; CDR3nt: TGTGCCAGCAGCTTCCGGGTGGATGAGCAGTTCTTC
j_gene: TRBJ1-5; v_gene: TRBV5-1; d_gene: TRBD1; CDR3aa: CASSPGQGWNQPQHF; CDR3nt: TGCGCCAGCAGCCCGGGACAGGGTTGGAATCAGCCCCAGCATTTT
j_gene: TRBJ1-5; v_gene: TRBV19; d_gene: .; CDR3aa: CASSAGGGFGQPQHF; CDR3nt: TGTGCCAGTAGCGCCGGGGGGGGTTTTGGGCAGCCCCAGCATTTT
j_gene: TRBJ1-3; v_gene: TRBV9; d_gene: .; CDR3aa: CASSALGGYSGNTIYF; CDR3nt: TGTGCCAGCAGCGCCCTGGGGGGGTACTCTGGAAACACCATATATTTT
j_gene: TRBJ2-1; v_gene: TRBV7-3; d_gene: .; CDR3aa: CASSRSTGSYNEQFF; CDR3nt: TGTGCCAGCAGCCGTTCGACGGGTAGTTACAATGAGCAGTTCTTC
j_gene: TRBJ1-2; v_gene: TRBV19; d_gene: .; CDR3aa: CASSKGNYGYTF; CDR3nt: TGTGCCAGTAGCAAGGGGAACTATGGCTACACCTTC
j_gene: TRBJ2-7; v_gene: TRBV6-5; d_gene: TRBD1; CDR3aa: CASSTGTGGYEQYF; CDR3nt: TGTGCCAGCAGTACCGGGACAGGGGGGTACGAGCAGTACTTC
j_gene: TRBJ1-1; v_gene: TRBV11-3; d_gene: .; CDR3aa: CASSITGYTEAFF; CDR3nt: TGTGCCAGCAGCATAACAGGTTACACTGAAGCTTTCTTT
j_gene: TRBJ1-1; v_gene: TRBV10-1; d_gene: .; CDR3aa: CASSEQGNTEAFF; CDR3nt: TGCGCCAGCAGCGAACAGGGCAACACTGAAGCTTTCTTT
j_gene: TRBJ2-7; v_gene: TRBV28; d_gene: .; CDR3aa: CASSLTREEEQYF; CDR3nt: TGTGCCAGCAGTTTAACCAGGGAGGAAGAGCAGTACTTC
j_gene: TRBJ2-2; v_gene: TRBV11-1; d_gene: .; CDR3aa: CASSLGENGELFF; CDR3nt: TGTGCCAGCAGCTTAGGGGAGAACGGGGAGCTGTTTTTT
j_gene: TRBJ2-5; v_gene: TRBV29-1; d_gene: TRBD2; CDR3aa: CSVELDSGETQYF; CDR3nt: TGCAGCGTTGAACTAGATAGCGGGGAGACCCAGTACTTC
j_gene: TRBJ1-5; v_gene: TRBV6-5; d_gene: .; CDR3aa: CASSSRGNQPQHF; CDR3nt: TGTGCCAGCAGTTCCAGGGGCAATCAGCCCCAGCATTTT
j_gene: TRBJ2-1; v_gene: TRBV30; d_gene: .; CDR3aa: CAWSTGQSSDNEQFF; CDR3nt: TGTGCCTGGAGTACAGGACAGAGCTCCGACAATGAGCAGTTCTTC
j_gene: TRBJ1-5; v_gene: TRBV9; d_gene: .; CDR3aa: CASSVGESNQPQHF; CDR3nt: TGTGCCAGCAGCGTAGGGGAGAGCAATCAGCCCCAGCATTTT
j_gene: TRBJ1-2; v_gene: TRBV7-2; d_gene: .; CDR3aa: CASSPRMYGYTF; CDR3nt: TGTGCCAGCAGCCCTAGAATGTATGGCTACACCTTC